This is a list of T cell receptor beta chains from one sample in a study of T cell changes during pregnancy in multiple sclerosis. Using immunoSEQ multiplex PCR, the repertoire was profiled, and TCRdb retains in-frame clones only, with some absent. This sample has about 36,000 clones; 93% occur once, and the top ten carry approximately 0.44%. The source was CD4+ T cells from peripheral blood mononuclear cells, collected in the first trimester of pregnancy. The receptor source for this set is a female donor with multiple sclerosis, enrolled in a pregnancy study. CDR3s include the opening cysteine and the closing phenylalanine or tryptophan. D genes are given only for firm matches. Expanded clones get a size class; other rows say once, few or many, or leave the size out.

>TRBV18|once|TRBD1|TRBJ1-2
CASSPDRVDYGYTF
TGTGCCAGCTCACCGGACAGGGTGGACTATGGCTACACCTTC
>TRBV2|-|-|TRBJ1-1
CASSVGAKNTEAFF
TGTGCCAGCAGTGTTGGGGCTAAGAACACTGAAGCTTTCTTT
>TRBV7-2|-|-|TRBJ2-7
CASSLEAGLSYEQYF
TGTGCCAGCAGCTTAGAGGCGGGACTGTCCTACGAGCAGTACTTC
>TRBV7-6|-|TRBD2|TRBJ2-2
CASSLTSGVNTGELFF
TGTGCCAGCAGCTTAACTAGCGGGGTAAACACCGGGGAGCTGTTTTTT
>TRBV11-2|-|-|TRBJ2-5
CASSLGLASETQYF
TGTGCCAGCAGCTTAGGGCTAGCCTCAGAGACCCAGTACTTC
>TRBV19|-|-|TRBJ1-5
CASSIGASPNQPQHF
TGTGCCAGTAGTATTGGGGCCAGTCCCAATCAGCCCCAGCATTTT
>TRBV6-4|-|-|TRBJ1-1
CASSAGGPLTEAFF
TGTGCCAGCAGTGCCGGAGGCCCCCTGACTGAAGCTTTCTTT
>TRBV5-1|-|TRBD1|TRBJ2-1
CASSLLGQGNHEQFF
TGCGCCAGCAGCTTACTGGGACAGGGGAACCATGAGCAGTTCTTC
>TRBV6-6|-|TRBD1|TRBJ1-1
CASSYSSPGGSTEAFF
TGTGCCAGCAGTTACTCGTCCCCAGGGGGCAGCACTGAAGCTTTCTTT
>TRBV5-6|-|-|TRBJ1-6
CASSKFNRASPLHF
TGTGCCAGCAGCAAATTTAACAGGGCTTCACCCCTCCACTTT
>TRBV19|-|-|TRBJ2-6
CASSMRGTGANVLTF
TGTGCCAGTAGTATGAGAGGTACTGGGGCCAACGTCCTGACTTTC
>TRBV7-3|-|TRBD2|TRBJ2-3
CASSSRAGHTDTQYF
TGTGCCAGCAGCTCACGAGCGGGGCACACAGATACGCAGTATTTT
>TRBV4-1|-|TRBD1|TRBJ1-1
CASSQGQGGDTEAFF
TGCGCCAGCAGCCAGGGCCAGGGGGGAGATACTGAAGCTTTCTTT
>TRBV5-1|-|TRBD2|TRBJ2-1
CASSWPVGLGPHEQFF
TGCGCCAGCAGCTGGCCCGTCGGACTAGGACCCCATGAGCAGTTCTTC
>TRBV29-1|-|-|TRBJ2-4
CSSPSPGRWAKNIQYF
TGCAGCTCACCAAGTCCAGGGAGGTGGGCCAAAAACATTCAGTACTTC
>TRBV9|-|TRBD1|TRBJ1-2
CASSDGDRGHRGYGYTF
TGTGCCAGCAGCGACGGGGACAGGGGGCATCGGGGCTATGGCTACACCTTC
>TRBV6-1|-|-|TRBJ2-4
CASSAVTGAKNIQYF
TGTGCCAGCAGTGCGGTCACGGGAGCCAAAAACATTCAGTACTTC
>TRBV7-2|-|-|TRBJ1-6
CASSLAGRADSPLHF
TGTGCCAGCAGCTTAGCGGGGAGGGCTGATTCACCCCTCCACTTT
>TRBV19|-|TRBD2|TRBJ2-1
CASSTRSGRAVYNEQFF
TGTGCCAGTAGTACCCGTAGCGGGAGGGCCGTGTACAATGAGCAGTTCTTC
>TRBV9|once|TRBD2|TRBJ2-2
CASSVSGGAGGELFF
TGTGCCAGCAGCGTTAGCGGGGGGGCTGGCGGGGAGCTGTTTTTT
>TRBV5-4|-|TRBD1|TRBJ2-3
CASSSSRDRVTDTQYF
TGTGCCAGCAGTTCTAGTCGGGACAGGGTAACAGATACGCAGTATTTT
>TRBV7-8|-|TRBD1|TRBJ2-7
CASNMGQGLFREQYF
TGTGCCAGCAACATGGGACAGGGCCTTTTTCGCGAGCAGTACTTC
>TRBV6-1|-|TRBD1|TRBJ2-7
CASRLGTGTYEQYF
TGTGCCAGCAGACTCGGGACAGGGACTTACGAGCAGTACTTC
>TRBV18|-|-|TRBJ1-2
CASSLSSAWGYTF
TGTGCCAGCTCCCTCAGCAGCGCATGGGGCTACACCTTC
>TRBV19|-|TRBD2|TRBJ2-3
CASNGLAGDTQYF
TGTGCCAGTAATGGACTAGCGGGGGATACGCAGTATTTT
>TRBV5-5|-|-|TRBJ1-1
CASSFRGRATEAFF
TGTGCCAGCAGCTTTAGGGGCAGGGCAACTGAAGCTTTCTTT
>TRBV2|-|-|TRBJ1-4
CASRQAREKLFF
TGTGCCAGTCGACAGGCTCGGGAAAAACTGTTTTTT
>TRBV29-1|-|TRBD1|TRBJ1-1
CSGEGDRGIYTEAFF
TGCAGCGGTGAGGGGGACAGGGGGATTTACACTGAAGCTTTCTTT
>TRBV18|-|TRBD1|TRBJ1-4
CASSQQGQGGEKLFF
TGTGCCAGCTCACAACAGGGACAGGGAGGTGAAAAACTGTTTTTT
>TRBV28|once|-|TRBJ2-3
CASNRRASTDTQYF
TGTGCCAGCAATAGGAGGGCTAGCACAGATACGCAGTATTTT
>TRBV4-3|-|TRBD1|TRBJ2-2
CASSQSRGPLRNTGELFF
TGCGCCAGCAGCCAATCCAGGGGGCCCCTGCGGAACACCGGGGAGCTGTTTTTT
>TRBV9|-|TRBD1|TRBJ2-1
CASKARDSYNEQFF
TGTGCCAGCAAGGCCAGGGACAGCTACAATGAGCAGTTCTTC
>TRBV7-3|-|-|TRBJ2-7
CASSLTSGYEQYF
TGTGCCAGCAGCTTAACCTCGGGCTACGAGCAGTACTTC
>TRBV28|-|-|TRBJ2-1
CASSAAGALDEQFF
TGTGCCAGCAGCGCTGCGGGGGCGTTGGATGAGCAGTTCTTC
>TRBV2|-|-|TRBJ2-5
CASSEMGLGETQYF
TGTGCCAGCAGTGAGATGGGGCTGGGGGAGACCCAGTACTTC
>TRBV4-1|-|TRBD1|TRBJ1-5
CASSLSGTGANQPQHF
TGCGCCAGCAGCCTCAGCGGGACAGGGGCCAATCAGCCCCAGCATTTT